One T cell receptor beta chain is described in this entry. Its antigen is currently unknown. This specimen comes from a study of CD4 T cell repertoires in COVID-19. Overall study context: After around ten days of IL-2 expansion, CFSE-low cells were relabeled and restimulated with other coronavirus spikes.

Some clones are missing from TCRdb's copy, which holds only in-frame ones; the method was immunoSEQ multiplex PCR. This table has 20,000 to 25,000 clones, 80% to 90% appearing once. No culture step preceded sequencing of the ex vivo isolated memory T cells. General study results and limits: In SARS-CoV and/or HKU1 spike cultures, between about 6 and 25% of SARS-CoV-2 clonotypes reappeared.

The sequenced sample was central memory CD4+ T cells from blood, obtained before the COVID-19 pandemic. The TCR sequence derives from a human donor who had COVID-19.

CDR3 sequence (DNA): TGTGCCAGCAGCGTCAACAGGGTTACGAGCACCGGGGAGCTGTTTTTT. It translates to CASSVNRVTSTGELFF. This chain joins TRBV7-9 and TRBJ2-2; D perhaps matches TRBD1 (6 bases). This CDR3 is 16 amino acids long. The V end lost 5 bases, the J end lost 4 bases, and 17 bases lay between the germline ends. The germline CDR1 and CDR2 sequences are SEHNR and FQNEAQ (reference sequence).